This paragraph covers one T cell receptor beta chain sequence. This sample is part of a study of blood T cell repertoires in COVID-19. The method was immunoSEQ multiplex PCR; TCRdb's version includes in-frame clones alone and lacks a portion of them. The sample holds roughly 500,000 clones, 70% to 90% seen once. CDR3 length: 13 amino acids. The germline V gene encodes CDR1 MNHEY and CDR2 SVGAGI. J gave up 3 bases and V 6 bases, and 4 bases lay outside the gene matches. This TCR derives from a woman in her fifties or sixties who had recovered from COVID-19. V usage is TRBV6-5 and J usage is TRBJ1-2; TRBD1 matches at 7 bases. The sequenced sample was PBMCs or T cells enriched from blood (not recorded which). The CDR3 spells CASSPTGDYGYTF. CDR3 nucleotide sequence: TGTGCCAGCAGCCCCACAGGGGACTATGGCTACACCTTC.